This T cell receptor (beta chain) comes out of a study of CD8+ T cells in alopecia areata (dated by TCRdb to 2016 to 2019). With regard to the full study: The study used high-throughput TCRbeta sequencing to examine T cell clonal expansion in alopecia areata, in both the C3H/HeJ mouse model and human patients. Human TCRbeta sequencing covered scalp tissue and sorted CD4+ and CD8+ peripheral blood T cells from patchy and totalis/universalis alopecia areata patients and healthy controls. Amplification of TCRbeta CDR3 regions was done by immunoSEQ multiplex PCR using 35 Vbeta forward primers and 13 Jbeta reverse primers. The RNA source kit depended on sample type: the PAXgene miRNA kit for fixed scalp, the miRNeasy kit for PBMCs, and the RNeasy kit for mouse skin. Scalp clonality was compared among normal scalp (n=4), patchy alopecia areata scalp (n=8), and alopecia totalis/universalis scalp (n=8). On the study overall, not on this receptor specifically: Compared with mice, TCR sequences shared between patients were less clear, possibly partly because of HLA diversity across the patient population. Higher clonality and more expanded CD8+ clones were observed in lesional scalp than in normal scalp, particularly in alopecia totalis/universalis, a finding suggestive of antigenic drive. Resident alphabeta T cells in normal human skin are also sequenced, complicating scalp TCR repertoire analysis, unlike mouse skin dominated by gammadelta T cells.

According to the germline V gene, CDR1 reads MGHDK and CDR2 reads SYGVNS. From the cysteine up to the phenylalanine, the CDR3 has a length of 14 residues. The CDR3 DNA has 42 bases and is translated from base 1. V and J are truncated by 2 bases and 4 bases respectively, leaving an intervening sequence of 9 bases. Library prep was done by the immunoSEQ multiplex PCR assay. RNA was extracted from all samples and reverse transcribed into cDNA as template for TCR sequencing. First-strand cDNA was synthesized with SuperScript III using a 2:1 mix of oligo-dT and random hexamers. Amplification bias was assessed with a synthetic immune receptor repertoire, and residual bias was removed computationally. The authors' analysis ran thus. Raw reads were preprocessed to remove errors, and CDR3 was defined according to IMGT conventions as the region from the conserved cysteine to phenylalanine. Clonality was computed as 1 minus the Shannon entropy, with the entropy normalized by log2 of the number of productive unique TCRs. Whether each scalp clone was CD4 or CD8 was inferred by checking scalp TCRbeta sequences against the CD4 and CD8 repertoires from sorted blood. In TCRdb, the immuneACCESS table is reduced to in-frame sequences with V and J assigned. These tables do not hold every clone; where another copy was compared, an unresolved V gene accounts for under half, and the others remain unexplained. That table is the source of V, J and clone size, and D and trimming were worked out from the DNA. Across this sample there are 85,000 to 110,000 clones, with around 60% seen only once. The ten largest clones take up 7.5% to 9% of the sample.

PBMCs were isolated by density centrifugation and stained for CD3, CD4 and CD8, after which CD4+ and CD8+ T cells were sorted on a FACSAria. Unaffected controls provided scalp biopsies and blood samples. Remarks on this clone: There is no known antigen for this receptor. The input lacks base qualities; no much larger clone sits a single base away.

Sequencing was carried out using CD4+ T cells sorted from blood. The rearranged chain carries TRBV25-1 and TRBJ2-4, with no D gene named confidently. The receptor comes from a human donor in good health. The sequenced DNA is TGTGCCAGCAGTGAACCGGGCGTAAAAAACATTCAGTACTTC. It is translated as CASSEPGVKNIQYF. Joined to the reference TRBV25-1 and TRBJ2-4 proteins, this CDR3 gives the full variable domain: EADIYQTPRYLVIGTGKKITLECSQTMGHDKMYWYQQDPGMELHLIHYSYGVNSTEKGDLSSESTVSRIRTEHFPLTLESARPSHTSQYLCASSEPGVKNIQYFGAGTRLSVL.